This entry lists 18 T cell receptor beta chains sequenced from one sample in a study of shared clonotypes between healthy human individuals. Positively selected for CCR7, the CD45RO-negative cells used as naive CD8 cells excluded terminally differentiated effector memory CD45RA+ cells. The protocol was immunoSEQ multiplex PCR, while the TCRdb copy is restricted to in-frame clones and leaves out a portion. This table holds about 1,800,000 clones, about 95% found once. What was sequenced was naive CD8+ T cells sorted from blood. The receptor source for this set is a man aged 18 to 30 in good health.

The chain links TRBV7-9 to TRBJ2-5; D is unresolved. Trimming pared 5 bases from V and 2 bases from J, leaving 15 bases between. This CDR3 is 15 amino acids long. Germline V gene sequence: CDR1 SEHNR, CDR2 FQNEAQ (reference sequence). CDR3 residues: CASSPSVAEQETQYF. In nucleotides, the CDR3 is TGTGCCAGCAGCCCCAGTGTGGCGGAGCAAGAGACCCAGTACTTC. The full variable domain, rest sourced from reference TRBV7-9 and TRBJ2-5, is DTGVSQNPRHKITKRGQNVTFRCDPISEHNRLYWYRQTLGQGPEFLTYFQNEAQLEKSRLLSDRFSAERPKGSFSTLEIQRTEQGDSAMYLCASSPSVAEQETQYFGPGTRLLVL.

The CDR3 sequence: CASSPPAGPDWYEQYF. The CDR3 DNA reads as TGTGCCAGCAGCCCACCGGCAGGGCCAGATTGGTACGAGCAGTACTTC. The V call is TRBV7-9, the J call TRBJ2-7, with D possibly being TRBD1 (5 bases). The V gene lost 5 bases and the J gene lost 4 bases, with 21 bases spanning the gap. There are 16 residues in the CDR3. Germline V gives CDR1 SEHNR, CDR2 FQNEAQ (reference sequence).

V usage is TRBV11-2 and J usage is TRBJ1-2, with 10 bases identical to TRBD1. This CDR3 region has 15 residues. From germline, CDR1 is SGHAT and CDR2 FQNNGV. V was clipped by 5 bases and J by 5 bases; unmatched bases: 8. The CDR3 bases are TGTGCCAGCAGCCCCCCGGGACAGGGGATGTATGGCTACACCTTC. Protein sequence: CASSPPGQGMYGYTF.

In DNA form, the CDR3 reads TGTGCCAGCAGTCCTGTGACGGCGAACACTGAAGCTTTCTTT. Translated: CASSPVTANTEAFF. The chain recombines TRBV28 with TRBJ1-1; D unclear. Trimming cost V 5 bases and J 1 base, with 11 bases left between them. The CDR3 spans 14 residues. The germline V gene has CDR1 MDHEN and CDR2 SYDVKM.

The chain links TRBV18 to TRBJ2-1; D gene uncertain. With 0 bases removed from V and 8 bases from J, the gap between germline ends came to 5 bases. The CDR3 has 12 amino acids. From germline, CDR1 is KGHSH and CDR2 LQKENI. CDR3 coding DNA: TGTGCCAGCTCACCACCGACGGATGAGCAGTTCTTC. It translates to CASSPPTDEQFF.

The CDR3 sequence: CASSVDQGGNTEAFF. DNA of the CDR3: TGTGCCAGCAGCGTAGACCAGGGGGGGAACACTGAAGCTTTCTTT. The rearrangement uses TRBV9 and TRBJ1-1, with 7 bases lining up with TRBD1. This CDR3 has 15 amino acids. CDR1 is SGDLS, CDR2 YYNGEE, per germline. The V and J ends lost 0 bases and 1 base, in that order; junction bases with no gene match: 3.

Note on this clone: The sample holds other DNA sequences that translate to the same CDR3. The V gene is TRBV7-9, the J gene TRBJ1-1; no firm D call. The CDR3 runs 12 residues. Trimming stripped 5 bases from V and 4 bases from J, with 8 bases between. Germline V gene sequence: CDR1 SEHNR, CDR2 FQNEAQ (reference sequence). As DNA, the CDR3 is TGTGCCAGCAGCCTTCGGGGCACTGAAGCTTTCTTT. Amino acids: CASSLRGTEAFF.

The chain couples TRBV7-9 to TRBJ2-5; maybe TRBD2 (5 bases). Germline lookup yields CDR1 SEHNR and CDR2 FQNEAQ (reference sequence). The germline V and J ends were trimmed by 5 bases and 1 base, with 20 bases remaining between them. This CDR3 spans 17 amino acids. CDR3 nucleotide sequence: TGTGCCAGCAGCCCGGGCCCCAATTTAGCGCGCCAAGAGACCCAGTACTTC. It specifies CASSPGPNLARQETQYF.

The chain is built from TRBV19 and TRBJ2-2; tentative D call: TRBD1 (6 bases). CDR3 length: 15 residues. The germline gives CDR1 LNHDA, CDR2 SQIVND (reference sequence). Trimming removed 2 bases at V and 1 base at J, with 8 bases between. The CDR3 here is CASSIPGQNTGELFF. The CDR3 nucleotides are TGTGCCAGTAGTATACCGGGACAGAACACCGGGGAGCTGTTTTTT.

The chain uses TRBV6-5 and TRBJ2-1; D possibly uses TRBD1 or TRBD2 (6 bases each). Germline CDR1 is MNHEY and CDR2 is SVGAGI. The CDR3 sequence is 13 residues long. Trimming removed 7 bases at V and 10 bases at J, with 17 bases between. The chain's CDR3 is CASTITPGAEQFF. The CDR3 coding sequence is TGTGCCAGCACCATAACCCCGGGGGCGGAGCAGTTCTTC.

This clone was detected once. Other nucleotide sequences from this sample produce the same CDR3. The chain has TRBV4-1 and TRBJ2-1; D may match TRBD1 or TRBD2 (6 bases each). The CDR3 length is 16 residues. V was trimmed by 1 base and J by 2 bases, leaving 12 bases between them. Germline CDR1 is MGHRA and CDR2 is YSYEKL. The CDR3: CASSQVFGGPYNEQFF. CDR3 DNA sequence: TGCGCCAGCAGCCAAGTGTTCGGGGGCCCCTACAATGAGCAGTTCTTC.

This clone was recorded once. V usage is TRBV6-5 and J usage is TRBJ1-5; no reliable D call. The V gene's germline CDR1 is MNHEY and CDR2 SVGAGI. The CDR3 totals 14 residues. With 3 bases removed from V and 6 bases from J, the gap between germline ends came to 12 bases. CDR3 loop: CASSYIGPSQPQHF. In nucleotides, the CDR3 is TGTGCCAGCAGTTATATTGGGCCTAGTCAGCCCCAGCATTTT.

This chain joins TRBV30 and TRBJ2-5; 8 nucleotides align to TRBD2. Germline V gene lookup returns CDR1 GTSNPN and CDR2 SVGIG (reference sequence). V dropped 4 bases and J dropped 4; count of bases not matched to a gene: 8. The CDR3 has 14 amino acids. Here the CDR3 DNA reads TGTGCCTGGACCACCGGGGGGGCGGGAGAGACCCAGTACTTC. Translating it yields CAWTTGGAGETQYF.

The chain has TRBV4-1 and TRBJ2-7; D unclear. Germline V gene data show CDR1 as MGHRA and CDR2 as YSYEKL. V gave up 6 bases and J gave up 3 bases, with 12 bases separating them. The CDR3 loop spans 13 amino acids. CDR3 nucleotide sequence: TGCGCCAGCAGTTTGAAGGTAGACTACGAGCAGTACTTC. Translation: CASSLKVDYEQYF.

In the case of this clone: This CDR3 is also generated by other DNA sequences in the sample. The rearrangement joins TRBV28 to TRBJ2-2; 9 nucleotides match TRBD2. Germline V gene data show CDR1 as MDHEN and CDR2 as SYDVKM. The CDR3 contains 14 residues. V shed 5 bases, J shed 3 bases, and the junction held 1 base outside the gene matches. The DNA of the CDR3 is TGTGCCAGCAGTCCTAGCGGGGACACCGGGGAGCTGTTTTTT. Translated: CASSPSGDTGELFF.

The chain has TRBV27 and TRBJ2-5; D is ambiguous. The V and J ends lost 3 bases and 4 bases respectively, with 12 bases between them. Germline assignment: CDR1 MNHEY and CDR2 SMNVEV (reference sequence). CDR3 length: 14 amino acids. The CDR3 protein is CASSFQPATETQYF. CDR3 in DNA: TGTGCCAGCAGTTTCCAACCTGCCACAGAGACCCAGTACTTC.

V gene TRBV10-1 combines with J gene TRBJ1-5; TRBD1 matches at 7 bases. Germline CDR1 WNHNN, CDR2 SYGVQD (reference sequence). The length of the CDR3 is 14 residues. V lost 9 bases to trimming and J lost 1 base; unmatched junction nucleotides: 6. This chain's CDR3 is CARRQGPSNQPQHF. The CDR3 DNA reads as TGCGCCAGGAGACAGGGACCCAGCAATCAGCCCCAGCATTTT.

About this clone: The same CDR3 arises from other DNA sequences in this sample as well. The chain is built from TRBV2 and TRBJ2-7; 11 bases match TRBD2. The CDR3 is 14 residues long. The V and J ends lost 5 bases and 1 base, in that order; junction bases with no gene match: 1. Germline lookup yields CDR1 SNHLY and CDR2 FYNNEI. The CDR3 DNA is TGTGCCAGCAGTTGGACTAGCGGGTCCTACGAGCAGTACTTC. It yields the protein CASSWTSGSYEQYF.